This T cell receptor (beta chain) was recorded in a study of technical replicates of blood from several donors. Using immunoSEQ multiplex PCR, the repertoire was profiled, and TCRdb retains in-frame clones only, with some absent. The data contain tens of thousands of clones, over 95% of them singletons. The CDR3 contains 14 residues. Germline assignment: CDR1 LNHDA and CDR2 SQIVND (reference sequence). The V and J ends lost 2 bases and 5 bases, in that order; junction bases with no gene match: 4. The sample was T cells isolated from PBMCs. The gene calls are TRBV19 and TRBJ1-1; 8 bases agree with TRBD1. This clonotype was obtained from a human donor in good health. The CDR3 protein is CASSISRGRTEAFF. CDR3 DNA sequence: TGTGCCAGTAGTATAAGCAGGGGGCGTACTGAAGCTTTCTTT.